This T cell receptor (beta chain) came from a study of neoadjuvant nivolumab and ipilimumab in lung cancer. Clones were read by immunoSEQ multiplex PCR, and TCRdb kept only the in-frame ones, dropping some. Of fewer than 35,000 clones in the sample, more than 85% were seen once. Findings and caveats of the study: Pretherapy blood TCR richness correlated positively with resected tumor richness. TCR richness and clonality were higher in tumors than adjacent uninvolved lung.

This CDR3 comprises 15 residues. Germline values: CDR1 SEHNR, CDR2 FQNEAQ (reference sequence). Trimming left V 0 bases short and J 0 bases short, with 9 bases between. This clone appeared a single time. The antigen is unknown. This specimen was peripheral blood, taken after neoadjuvant nivolumab, alone or with ipilimumab, at or shortly before surgery. This receptor was obtained from an adult with non-small cell lung cancer. This chain links TRBV7-9 with TRBJ2-7; tentatively, D is TRBD1 (6 bases). The CDR3 region has the DNA TGTGCCAGCAGCTTAGCCGGGACATTCTCCTACGAGCAGTACTTC. It codes for CASSLAGTFSYEQYF.